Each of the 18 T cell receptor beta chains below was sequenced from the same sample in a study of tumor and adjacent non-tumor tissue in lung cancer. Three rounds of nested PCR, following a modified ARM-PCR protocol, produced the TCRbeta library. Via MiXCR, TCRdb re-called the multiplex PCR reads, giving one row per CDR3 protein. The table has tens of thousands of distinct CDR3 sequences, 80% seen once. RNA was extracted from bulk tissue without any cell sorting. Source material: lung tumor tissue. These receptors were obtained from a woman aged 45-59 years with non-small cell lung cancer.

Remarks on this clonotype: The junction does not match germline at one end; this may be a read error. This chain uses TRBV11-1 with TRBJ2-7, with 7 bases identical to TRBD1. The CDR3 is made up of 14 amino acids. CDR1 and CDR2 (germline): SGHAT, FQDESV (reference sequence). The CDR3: CASSHRDSSYWQYF. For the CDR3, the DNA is TGTGCCAGCAGCCACCGGGACAGCTCCTACTGGCAGTATTTC.

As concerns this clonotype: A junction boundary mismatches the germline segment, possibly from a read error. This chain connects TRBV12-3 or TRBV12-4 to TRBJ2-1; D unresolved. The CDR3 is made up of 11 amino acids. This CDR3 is CASSSGPQRFF. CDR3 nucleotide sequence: TGTGCTAGCAGTTCGGGCCCCCAGCGGTTCTTC.

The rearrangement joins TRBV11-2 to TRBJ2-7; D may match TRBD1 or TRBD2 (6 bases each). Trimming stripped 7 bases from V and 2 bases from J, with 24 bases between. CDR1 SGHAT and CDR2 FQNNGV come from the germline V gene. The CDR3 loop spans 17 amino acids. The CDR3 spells CASIIAAGHTGPYEQYF. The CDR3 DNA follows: TGTGCCAGCATCATAGCCGCGGGACACACGGGGCCCTACGAGCAGTACTTC.

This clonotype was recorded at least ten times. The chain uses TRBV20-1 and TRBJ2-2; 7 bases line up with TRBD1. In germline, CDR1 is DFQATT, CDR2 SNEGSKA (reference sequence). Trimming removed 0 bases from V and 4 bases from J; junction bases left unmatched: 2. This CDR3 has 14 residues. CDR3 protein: CSARDAGGTGELFF. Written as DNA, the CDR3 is TGCAGTGCTAGAGATGCAGGGGGCACCGGGGAGCTGTTTTTT.

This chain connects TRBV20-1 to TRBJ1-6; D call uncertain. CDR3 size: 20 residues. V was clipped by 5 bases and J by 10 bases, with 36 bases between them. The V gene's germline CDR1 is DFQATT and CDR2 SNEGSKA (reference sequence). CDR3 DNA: TGCAGTGCTCGACGGATTGGGATCGTTTCTCGGGCGGAGCTGGGATCACCCCTCCACTTT. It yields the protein CSARRIGIVSRAELGSPLHF.

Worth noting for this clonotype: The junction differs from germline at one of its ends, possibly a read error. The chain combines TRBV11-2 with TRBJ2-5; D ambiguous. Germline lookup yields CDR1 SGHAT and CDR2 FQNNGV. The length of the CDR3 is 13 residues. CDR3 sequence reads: CAIRPTAAETHYF. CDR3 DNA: TGTGCCATCCGCCCGACTGCGGCAGAGACCCACTACTTC.

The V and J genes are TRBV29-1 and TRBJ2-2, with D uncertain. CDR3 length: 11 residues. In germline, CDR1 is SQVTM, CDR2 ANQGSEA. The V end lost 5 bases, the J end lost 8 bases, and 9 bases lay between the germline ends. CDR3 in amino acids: CSVCKTGELFF. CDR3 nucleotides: TGCAGCGTTTGTAAGACAGGGGAGCTGTTTTTT.

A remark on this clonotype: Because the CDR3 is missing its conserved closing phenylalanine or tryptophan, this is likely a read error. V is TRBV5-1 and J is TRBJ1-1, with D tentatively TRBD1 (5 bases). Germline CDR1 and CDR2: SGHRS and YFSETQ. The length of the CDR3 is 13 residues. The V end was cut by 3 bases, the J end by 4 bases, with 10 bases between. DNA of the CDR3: TGCGCCAGCAGCTCGGCAGGGATCACTGAAGCTTTCCCT. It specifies CASSSAGITEAFP.

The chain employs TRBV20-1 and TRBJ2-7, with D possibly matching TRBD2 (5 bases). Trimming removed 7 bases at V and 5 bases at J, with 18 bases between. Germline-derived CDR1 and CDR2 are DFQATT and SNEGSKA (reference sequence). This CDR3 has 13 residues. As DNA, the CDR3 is TGCAGTGGCCACGAACCTCGGGGAAACGAGCAGTACTTC. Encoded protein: CSGHEPRGNEQYF.

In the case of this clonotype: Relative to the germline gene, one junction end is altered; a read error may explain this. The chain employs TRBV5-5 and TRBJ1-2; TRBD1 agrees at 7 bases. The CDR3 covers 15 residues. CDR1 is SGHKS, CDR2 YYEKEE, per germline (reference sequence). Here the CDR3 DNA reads TGTGTCAGCAGCTTGACCGGGACAGAAAACCATGGCTACGCCTTC. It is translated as CVSSLTGTENHGYAF.

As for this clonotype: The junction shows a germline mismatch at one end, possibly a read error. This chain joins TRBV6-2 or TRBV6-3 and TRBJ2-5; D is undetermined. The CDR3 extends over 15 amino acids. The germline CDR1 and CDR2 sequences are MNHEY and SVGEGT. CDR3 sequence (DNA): TGTTCCAGCAATTCCCACCGGGCCGAACGGGAGACCCAGTACTTC. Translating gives CSSNSHRAERETQYF.

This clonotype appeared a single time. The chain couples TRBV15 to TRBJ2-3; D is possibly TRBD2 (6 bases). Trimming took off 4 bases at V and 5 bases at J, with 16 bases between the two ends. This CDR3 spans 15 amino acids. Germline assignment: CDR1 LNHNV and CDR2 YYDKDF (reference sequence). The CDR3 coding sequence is TGTGCCACCAGCACCCGCGGGCGGGGCATAGATACGCAGTATTTT. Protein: CATSTRGRGIDTQYF.

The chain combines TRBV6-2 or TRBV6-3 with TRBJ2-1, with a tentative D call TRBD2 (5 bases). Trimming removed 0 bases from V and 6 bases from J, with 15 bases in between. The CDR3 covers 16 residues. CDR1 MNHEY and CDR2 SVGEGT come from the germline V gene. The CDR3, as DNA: TGTGCCAGCAGTTACTCGAACAGCTTGCGGGTCAATGAGCAGTTCTTC. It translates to CASSYSNSLRVNEQFF.

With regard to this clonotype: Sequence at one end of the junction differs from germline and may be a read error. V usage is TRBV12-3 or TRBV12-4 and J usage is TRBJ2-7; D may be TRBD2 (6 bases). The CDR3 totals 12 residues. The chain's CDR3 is CASSPTSYEKYF. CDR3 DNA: TGTGCCAGTAGTCCTACTAGCTACGAGAAGTACTTC.

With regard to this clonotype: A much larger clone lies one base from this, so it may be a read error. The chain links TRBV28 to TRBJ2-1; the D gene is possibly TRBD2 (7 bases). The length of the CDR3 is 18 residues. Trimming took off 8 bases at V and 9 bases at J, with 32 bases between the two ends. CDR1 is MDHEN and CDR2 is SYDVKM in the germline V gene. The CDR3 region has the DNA TGTGCCAGCGCTAAACGTGGGGGGCCCGGCGGGAGAAGGGGTGAGCAGTTCTTC. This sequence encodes CASAKRGGPGGRRGEQFF.

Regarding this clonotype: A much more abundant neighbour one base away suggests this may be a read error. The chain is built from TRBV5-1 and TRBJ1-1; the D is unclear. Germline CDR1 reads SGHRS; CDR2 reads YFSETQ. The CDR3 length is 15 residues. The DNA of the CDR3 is TGCGCCAGCAGCTTCGGTGACGATCCTAACACTAAAGCTTTCTTT. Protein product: CASSFGDDPNTKAFF.

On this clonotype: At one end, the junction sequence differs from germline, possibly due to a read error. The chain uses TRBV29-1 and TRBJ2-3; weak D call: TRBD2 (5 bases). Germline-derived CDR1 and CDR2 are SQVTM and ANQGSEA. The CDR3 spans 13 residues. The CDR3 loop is CSVDIGNSETQYF. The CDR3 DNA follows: TGCAGCGTTGATATCGGGAACTCAGAAACGCAGTATTTT.

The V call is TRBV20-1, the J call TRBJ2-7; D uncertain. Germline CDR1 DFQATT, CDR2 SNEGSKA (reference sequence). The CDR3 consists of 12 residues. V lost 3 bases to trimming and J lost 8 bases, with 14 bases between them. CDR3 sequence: CSASAFGNQQYF. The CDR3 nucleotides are TGCAGTGCTAGTGCCTTCGGTAACCAGCAGTACTTC.